This record concerns one TCR beta chain sequence. This specimen comes from a study of blood T cell repertoires in COVID-19. The CDR3 loop spans 16 amino acids. Authors' methods: Reference gene primer amplification yielded estimated nucleated cell counts. TCRdb's table, derived via immunoSEQ multiplex PCR, lists solely in-frame clones and lacks some. That table furnishes V, J and clone size, whereas the DNA furnished D and trimming. The sample yields under 500,000 clones, roughly 89% seen once. The genes are TRBV21-1 and TRBJ2-7; whether TRBD1, the table's D call, matches the DNA was not checked. TRBV21-1 represents a pseudogene. Sequencing was performed on peripheral blood. The origin of this receptor is a woman in her twenties or thirties with acute or convalescent COVID-19. The CDR3 region is CASSKKEYRGGNEQYF. In DNA form, the CDR3 reads TGTGCCAGCAGCAAAAAGGAATACAGGGGTGGGAACGAGCAGTACTTC.